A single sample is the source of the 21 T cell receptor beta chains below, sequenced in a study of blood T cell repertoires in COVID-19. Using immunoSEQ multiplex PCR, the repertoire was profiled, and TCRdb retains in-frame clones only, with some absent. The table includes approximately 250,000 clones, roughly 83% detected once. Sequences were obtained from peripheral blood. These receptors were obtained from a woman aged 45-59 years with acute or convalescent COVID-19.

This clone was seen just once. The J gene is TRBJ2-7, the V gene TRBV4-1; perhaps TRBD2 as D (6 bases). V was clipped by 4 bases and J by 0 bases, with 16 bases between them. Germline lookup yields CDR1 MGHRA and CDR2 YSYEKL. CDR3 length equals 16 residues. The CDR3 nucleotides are TGCGCCAGCAGCCTCGGAGGGACCGGGAGCTCCTACGAGCAGTACTTC. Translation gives CASSLGGTGSSYEQYF.

The CDR3 is CAWDRPAGETQYF. Here the CDR3 DNA reads TGTGCCTGGGACCGACCCGCAGGGGAAACGCAGTATTTT. The rearrangement uses TRBV30 and TRBJ2-3; TRBD1 is a possible D gene (6 bases). The V end was cut by 5 bases, the J end by 9 bases, with 18 bases between. The CDR3 spans 13 residues. Germline V CDR1 and CDR2: GTSNPN, SVGIG (reference sequence).

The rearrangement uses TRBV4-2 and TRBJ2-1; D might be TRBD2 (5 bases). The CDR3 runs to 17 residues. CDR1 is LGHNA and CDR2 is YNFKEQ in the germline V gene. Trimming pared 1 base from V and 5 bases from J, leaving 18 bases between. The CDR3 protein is CASSQGEGMLGHNEQFF. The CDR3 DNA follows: TGTGCCAGCAGCCAAGGAGAGGGAATGTTGGGTCACAATGAGCAGTTCTTC.

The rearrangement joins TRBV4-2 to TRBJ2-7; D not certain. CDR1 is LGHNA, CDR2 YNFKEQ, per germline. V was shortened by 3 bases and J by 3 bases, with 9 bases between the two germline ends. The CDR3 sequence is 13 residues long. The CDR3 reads CASSHVLDYEQYF. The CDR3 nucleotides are TGTGCCAGCAGCCACGTACTTGACTACGAGCAGTACTTC.

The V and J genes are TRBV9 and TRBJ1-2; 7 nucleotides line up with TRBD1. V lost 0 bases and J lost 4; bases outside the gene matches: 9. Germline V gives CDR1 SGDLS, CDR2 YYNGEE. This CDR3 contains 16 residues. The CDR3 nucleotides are TGTGCCAGCAGCGTAGCCCCTACAACAGGGGTCTATGGCTACACCTTC. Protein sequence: CASSVAPTTGVYGYTF.

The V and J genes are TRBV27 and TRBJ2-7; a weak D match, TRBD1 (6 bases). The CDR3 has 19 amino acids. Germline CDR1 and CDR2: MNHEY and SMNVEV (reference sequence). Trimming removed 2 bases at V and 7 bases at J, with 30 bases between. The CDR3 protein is CASSLIGKAGTRNRVEQYF. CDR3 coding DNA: TGTGCCAGCAGTTTAATAGGCAAAGCCGGGACAAGAAATCGCGTGGAGCAGTACTTC.

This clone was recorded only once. The CDR3 loop is CASSVASGGGAPSYNEQFF. CDR3 nucleotides: TGTGCCAGCAGCGTTGCTAGCGGGGGGGGTGCCCCCTCCTACAATGAGCAGTTCTTC. V and J are TRBV9 and TRBJ2-1, with TRBD2 matching 12 bases. This CDR3 has 19 residues. The V gene's germline CDR1 is SGDLS and CDR2 YYNGEE. Trimming at V came to 2 bases and at J to 0 bases, leaving 9 bases not matched to a gene.

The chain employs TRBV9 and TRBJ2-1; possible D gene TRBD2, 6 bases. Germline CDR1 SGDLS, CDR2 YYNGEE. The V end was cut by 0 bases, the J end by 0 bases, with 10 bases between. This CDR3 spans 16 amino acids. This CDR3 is CASSVAWDSSYNEQFF. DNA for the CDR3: TGTGCCAGCAGCGTAGCTTGGGACTCCTCCTACAATGAGCAGTTCTTC.

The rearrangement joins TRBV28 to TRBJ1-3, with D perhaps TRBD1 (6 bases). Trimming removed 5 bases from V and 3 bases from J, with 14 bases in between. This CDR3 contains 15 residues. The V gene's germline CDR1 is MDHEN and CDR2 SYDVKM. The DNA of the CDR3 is TGTGCCAGCAGTAAAAACAGGGCGTATGGAAACACCATATATTTT. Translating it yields CASSKNRAYGNTIYF.

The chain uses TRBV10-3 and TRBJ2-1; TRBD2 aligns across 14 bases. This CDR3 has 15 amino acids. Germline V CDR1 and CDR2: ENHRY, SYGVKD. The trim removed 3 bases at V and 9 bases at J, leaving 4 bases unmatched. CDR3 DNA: TGTGCCATCAGTGACCCGGGACTAGCGGGAGTTGAGCAGTTCTTC. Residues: CAISDPGLAGVEQFF.

Written as DNA, the CDR3 is TGTGCCAGCAGCCTGGGCGGGGCACCCAATCAGCCCCAGCATTTT. Encoded protein: CASSLGGAPNQPQHF. The J gene is TRBJ1-5, the V gene TRBV6-5, with D possibly being TRBD1 (5 bases). V was trimmed by 6 bases and J by 3 bases, leaving 15 bases between them. The CDR3 covers 15 residues. Looked up from germline, CDR1 is MNHEY and CDR2 is SVGAGI.

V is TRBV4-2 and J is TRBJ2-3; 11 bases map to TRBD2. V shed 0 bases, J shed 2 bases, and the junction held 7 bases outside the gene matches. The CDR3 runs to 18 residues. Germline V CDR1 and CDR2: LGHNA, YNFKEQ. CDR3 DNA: TGTGCCAGCAGCCAAGATGCCCTAGCGGGGGGCCTCACAGATACGCAGTATTTT. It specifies CASSQDALAGGLTDTQYF.

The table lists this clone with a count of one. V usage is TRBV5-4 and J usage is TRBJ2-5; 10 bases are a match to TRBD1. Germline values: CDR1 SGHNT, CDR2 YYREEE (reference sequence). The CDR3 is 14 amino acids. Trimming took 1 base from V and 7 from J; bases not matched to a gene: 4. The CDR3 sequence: CASSLRGQGWTQYF. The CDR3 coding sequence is TGTGCCAGCAGCTTGCGGGGACAGGGGTGGACCCAGTACTTC.

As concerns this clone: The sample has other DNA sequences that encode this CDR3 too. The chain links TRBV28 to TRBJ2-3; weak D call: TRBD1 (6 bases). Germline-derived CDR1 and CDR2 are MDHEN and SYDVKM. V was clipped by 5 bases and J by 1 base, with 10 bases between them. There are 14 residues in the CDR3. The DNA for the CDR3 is TGTGCCAGCAGTCTAGCAGGGGGCACAGATACGCAGTATTTT. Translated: CASSLAGGTDTQYF.

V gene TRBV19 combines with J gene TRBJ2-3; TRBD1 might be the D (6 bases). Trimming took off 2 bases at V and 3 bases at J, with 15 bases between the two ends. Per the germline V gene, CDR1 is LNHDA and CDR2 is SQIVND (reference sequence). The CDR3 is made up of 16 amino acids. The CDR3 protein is CASSIQGRVTTDTQYF. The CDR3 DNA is TGTGCCAGTAGTATACAGGGGCGCGTGACGACAGATACGCAGTATTTT.

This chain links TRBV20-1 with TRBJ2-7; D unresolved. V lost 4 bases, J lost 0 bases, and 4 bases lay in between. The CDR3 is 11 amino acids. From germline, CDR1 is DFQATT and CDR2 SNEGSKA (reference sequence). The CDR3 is CSATYSYEQYF. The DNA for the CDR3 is TGCAGTGCTACCTACTCCTACGAGCAGTACTTC.

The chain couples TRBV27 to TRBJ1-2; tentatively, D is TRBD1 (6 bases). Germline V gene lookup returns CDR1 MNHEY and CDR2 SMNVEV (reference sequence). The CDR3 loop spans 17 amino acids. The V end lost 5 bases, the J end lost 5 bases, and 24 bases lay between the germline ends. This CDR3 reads CASSTRTAGGGFYGYTF. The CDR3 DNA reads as TGTGCCAGCAGTACCCGGACAGCTGGTGGGGGCTTTTATGGCTACACCTTC.

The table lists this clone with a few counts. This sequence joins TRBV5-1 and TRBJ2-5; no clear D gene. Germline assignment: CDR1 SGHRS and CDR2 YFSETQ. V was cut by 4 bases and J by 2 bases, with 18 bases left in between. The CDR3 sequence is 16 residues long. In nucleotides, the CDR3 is TGCGCCAGCAGCCTAAGTCCGGCCATCGGGCAAGAGACCCAGTACTTC. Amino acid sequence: CASSLSPAIGQETQYF.

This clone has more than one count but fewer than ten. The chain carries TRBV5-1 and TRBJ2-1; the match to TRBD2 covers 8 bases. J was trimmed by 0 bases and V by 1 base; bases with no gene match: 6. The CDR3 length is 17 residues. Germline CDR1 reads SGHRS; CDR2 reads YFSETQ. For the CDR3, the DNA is TGCGCCAGCAGCTTGCAGACTAGCGAGAGCTCCTACAATGAGCAGTTCTTC. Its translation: CASSLQTSESSYNEQFF.

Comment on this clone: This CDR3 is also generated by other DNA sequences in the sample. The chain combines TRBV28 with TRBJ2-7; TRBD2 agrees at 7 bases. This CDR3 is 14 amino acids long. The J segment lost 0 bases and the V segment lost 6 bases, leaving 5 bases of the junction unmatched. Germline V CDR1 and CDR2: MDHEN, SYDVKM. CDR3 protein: CASSLSGSSYEQYF. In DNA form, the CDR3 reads TGTGCCAGCAGCCTTAGCGGGTCCTCCTACGAGCAGTACTTC.

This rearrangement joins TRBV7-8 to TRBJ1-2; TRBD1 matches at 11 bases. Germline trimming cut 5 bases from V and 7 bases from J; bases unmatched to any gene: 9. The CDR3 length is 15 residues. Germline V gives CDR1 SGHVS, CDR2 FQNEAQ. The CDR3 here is CASSRDRGASGGYTF. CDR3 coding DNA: TGTGCCAGCAGCCGGGACAGGGGGGCTAGTGGTGGCTACACCTTC.